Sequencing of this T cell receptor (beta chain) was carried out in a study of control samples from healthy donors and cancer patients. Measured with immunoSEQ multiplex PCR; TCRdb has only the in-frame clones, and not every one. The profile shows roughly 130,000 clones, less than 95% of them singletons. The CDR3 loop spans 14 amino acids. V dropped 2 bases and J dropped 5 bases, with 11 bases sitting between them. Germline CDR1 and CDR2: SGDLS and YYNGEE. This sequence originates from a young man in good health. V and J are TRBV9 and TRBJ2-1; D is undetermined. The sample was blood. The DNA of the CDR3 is TGTGCCAGCAGCGTCCAGAGTAGGGACAATGAGCAGTTCTTC. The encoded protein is CASSVQSRDNEQFF.